A single sample is the source of the 16 T cell receptor beta chains below, sequenced in a study of post-analysis software for immune sequencing data. Their antigens remain unidentified. Built from TCR beta cDNA, the libraries had unique molecular identifiers in them. TCRdb redid the calling of the PCR reads with MiXCR, one entry per CDR3 protein. The data show 650,000 to 850,000 distinct CDR3 sequences, around 53% seen once. Whole-study findings and limits: TRBV segments more frequent in patients than in controls numbered five and included TRBV5-6, TRBV5-1 and TRBV20-1.

Material: blood. The source of these receptors is a girl aged 5-17 years with multiple sclerosis.

The CDR3 nucleotides read TGTGCCAGCAGTCGGACTAGCGGGAGTAGCCACGAGCAGTACTTC. Amino acids: CASSRTSGSSHEQYF. The chain uses TRBV6-6 and TRBJ2-4; 13 bases map to TRBD2. The better agreement between TRBJ2-7 and the DNA end casts doubt on the J call. CDR1 is MNHNY and CDR2 is SVGAGI in the germline V gene (reference sequence). CDR3 length: 15 residues.

The J gene is TRBJ2-5, the V gene TRBV7-6, with a tentative D call TRBD1 (5 bases). Trimming shortened V by 0 bases and J by 5 bases, and 16 bases separated the two germline ends. The CDR3 is made up of 16 amino acids. From germline, CDR1 is SGHVS and CDR2 FNYEAQ. CDR3 in DNA: TGTGCCAGCAGCTTAGCGGGGAAGGGGATGGACGAGACCCAGTACTTC. The encoded protein is CASSLAGKGMDETQYF.

The chain joins TRBV27 to TRBJ1-2; TRBD1 might be the D (6 bases). Germline V CDR1 and CDR2: MNHEY, SMNVEV (reference sequence). The length of the CDR3 is 14 residues. The ends were cut back, 4 bases at V and 4 bases at J, with 13 bases in the middle. CDR3 loop: CASSSTTGFYGYTF. The CDR3 DNA reads as TGTGCCAGCAGTTCAACAACAGGGTTCTATGGCTACACCTTC.

V gene TRBV5-1 combines with J gene TRBJ2-1, with D possibly TRBD1 on 5 matching bases. CDR3 size: 11 residues. Looked up from germline, CDR1 is SGHRS and CDR2 is YFSETQ. Trimming took 5 bases from V and 10 from J, leaving 10 bases between them. The DNA for the CDR3 is TGCGCCAGCAGGACAGCCTTCGAGCAGTTCTTC. Translated, it gives CASRTAFEQFF.

The chain employs TRBV7-8 and TRBJ2-2, with D maybe TRBD2 (6 bases). Trimming shortened V by 2 bases and J by 2 bases, and 12 bases separated the two germline ends. The germline CDR1 and CDR2 sequences are SGHVS and FQNEAQ. There are 16 residues in the CDR3. This CDR3 is CASSLLSGTNTGELFF. The CDR3, as DNA: TGTGCCAGCAGCTTACTTTCAGGGACTAACACCGGGGAGCTGTTTTTT.

The V and J genes are TRBV12-5 and TRBJ2-1, with D possibly TRBD1 on 7 matching bases. The CDR3 contains 16 residues. Trimming left V 4 bases short and J 9 bases short, with 22 bases between. Per germline, CDR1 LGHNT and CDR2 FRNRAP. The CDR3 protein is CASGSQGGPGTGEQFF. CDR3 DNA sequence: TGTGCTAGTGGTTCCCAGGGGGGACCAGGGACGGGTGAGCAGTTCTTC.

V is TRBV2 and J is TRBJ1-1; the D gene is possibly TRBD1 (6 bases). The CDR3 consists of 14 residues. The V gene lost 2 bases and the J gene lost 7 bases, with 14 bases spanning the gap. Per germline, CDR1 SNHLY and CDR2 FYNNEI. CDR3 sequence: CASSEPTGAVEAFF. The DNA for the CDR3 is TGTGCCAGCAGTGAACCGACAGGAGCAGTTGAAGCTTTCTTT.

Comment on this clonotype: No DNA is shown, since the ends of the CDR3 on it are uncertain; the CDR3 is the one TCRdb lists. J is TRBJ2-6 and V is TRBV29-1. Germline lookup yields CDR1 SQVTM and CDR2 ANQGSEA. The CDR3 spans 17 residues, counting both ends. The CDR3 region is CSVGLGTDASGANVPTF.

This chain uses TRBV7-3 with TRBJ1-1, with D possibly being TRBD1 (6 bases). The ends were cut back, 5 bases at V and 5 bases at J, with 15 bases in the middle. The CDR3 runs 14 residues. The germline V gene has CDR1 SGHTA and CDR2 FQGTGA. In DNA, the CDR3 is TGTGCCAGCAGCAGACAGGCCCCCAGTACTGAAGCTTTCTTT. Protein: CASSRQAPSTEAFF.

The chain links TRBV6-5 to TRBJ2-1; D not resolved. This CDR3 has 15 amino acids. CDR1 and CDR2 (germline): MNHEY, SVGAGI. Trimming shortened V by 0 bases and J by 8 bases, and 14 bases separated the two germline ends. The CDR3 region is CASSYSSDGVHEQFF. CDR3 sequence (DNA): TGTGCCAGCAGTTACTCGAGTGATGGGGTCCATGAGCAGTTCTTC.

This clonotype appeared once. This chain connects TRBV12-3 or TRBV12-4 to TRBJ2-7, with TRBD2 as a possible D gene (6 bases). The V and J ends lost 5 bases and 2 bases respectively, with 10 bases between them. The CDR3 is made up of 13 amino acids. The CDR3 spells CASSHGGAYEQYF. DNA of the CDR3: TGTGCCAGCAGTCACGGGGGTGCCTACGAGCAGTACTTC.

This clonotype was seen only a few times. The chain recombines TRBV10-3 with TRBJ1-2; D perhaps matches TRBD1 (5 bases). The length of the CDR3 is 15 residues. Germline CDR1 ENHRY, CDR2 SYGVKD. With 6 bases removed from V and 7 bases from J, the gap between germline ends came to 21 bases. CDR3 residues: CAIRKGDGVMGGYTF. The CDR3 bases are TGTGCCATCAGAAAAGGGGACGGGGTGATGGGTGGCTACACCTTC.

The chain carries TRBV3-1 and TRBJ2-4, with D unclear. This CDR3 is 17 amino acids long. The V gene lost 3 bases and the J gene lost 0 bases, with 15 bases spanning the gap. Germline V gene data show CDR1 as LGHDT and CDR2 as YNNKEL (reference sequence). The CDR3 sequence: CASSQKTLGLAKNIQYF. The CDR3 DNA is TGTGCCAGCAGCCAGAAAACGTTAGGATTAGCCAAAAACATTCAGTACTTC.

CDR3 sequence reads: CASSLGVTIAYEQYF. In DNA form, the CDR3 reads TGCGCCAGCAGCTTGGGGGTCACGATAGCCTACGAGCAGTACTTC. The rearrangement links TRBV5-1 to TRBJ2-7; no reliable D call. Trimming took 0 bases from V and 2 from J, leaving 12 bases between them. Germline V gene sequence: CDR1 SGHRS, CDR2 YFSETQ. The CDR3 spans 15 residues.

The V and J genes are TRBV20-1 and TRBJ2-1, with D possibly called TRBD1 or TRBD2 (6 bases each). Germline assignment: CDR1 DFQATT and CDR2 SNEGSKA (reference sequence). The CDR3 consists of 14 residues. The V end was cut by 4 bases, the J end by 9 bases, with 19 bases between. The CDR3 nucleotides read TGCAGTGCTACCGTCTTAAGGGGGGTGGGTGAGCAGTTCTTC. It codes for CSATVLRGVGEQFF.

This clonotype was seen only a few times. The chain carries TRBV6-4 and TRBJ2-1, with a possible D match to TRBD1 (6 bases). V was clipped by 4 bases and J by 4 bases, with 14 bases between them. Germline-derived CDR1 and CDR2 are MRHNA and SNTAGT. This CDR3 is built from 15 residues. The CDR3: CASSGTPTGYNEQFF. The CDR3 region has the DNA TGTGCCAGCAGTGGAACCCCTACAGGGTACAATGAGCAGTTCTTC.